The 24 T cell receptor beta chains in this list originate from one sample, sequenced in a study of CD8 T cells in ankylosing spondylitis. Regarding the study as a whole: Seemingly characteristic of ankylosing spondylitis blood was a TCR beta motif consisting of several highly homologous variants.

TCRdb reprocessed the 5' RACE reads with MiXCR, giving one entry per CDR3 protein. The data hold about 420,000 distinct CDR3 sequences, with approximately 20% observed a single time. These receptors are not linked to any known antigen. The source material was blood, either unsorted or a sorted T cell fraction (not recorded which). The source is a male donor with ankylosing spondylitis.

The rearrangement joins TRBV14 to TRBJ2-3, with D hard to call. Trimming stripped 0 bases from V and 6 bases from J, with 13 bases between. CDR3 length: 15 amino acids. CDR1 SGHDN and CDR2 FVKESK come from the germline V gene. CDR3 bases: TGTGCCAGCAGCCAAGATATCCCTCAGGTGGATACGCAGTATTTT. Translating gives CASSQDIPQVDTQYF.

Turning to this clonotype: One junction end disagrees with the germline gene, perhaps due to a read error. This chain joins TRBV20-1 and TRBJ2-5; the D gene is possibly TRBD1 (7 bases). Germline V gene sequence: CDR1 DFQATT, CDR2 SNEGSKA (reference sequence). This CDR3 has 17 residues. CDR3 region: CCARDPIWTGGPETQYF. The CDR3 DNA reads as TGCTGTGCTAGAGATCCAATTTGGACAGGAGGGCCAGAGACCCAGTACTTC.

The sample holds a few counts of this clonotype. This chain connects TRBV28 to TRBJ1-2, with 12 bases matching TRBD1. Germline CDR1 reads MDHEN; CDR2 reads SYDVKM. Trimming took 6 bases from V and 8 from J; bases not matched to a gene: 16. The CDR3 has 17 residues. The CDR3 DNA reads as TGTGCCAGCAGCACCCCCGGAGCGGGACAGGGGGCTCGGGGCTACACCTTC. Protein sequence: CASSTPGAGQGARGYTF.

The chain recombines TRBV4-1 with TRBJ2-5; TRBD2 agrees at 9 bases. After removal of 1 base from V and 4 bases from J, the junction contained 7 bases not matched to a gene. Looked up from germline, CDR1 is MGHRA and CDR2 is YSYEKL. The CDR3 loop spans 16 amino acids. The CDR3 bases are TGCGCCAGCAGCCAAGGGGTTAGCGGGAGAGGAGAGACCCAGTACTTC. This encodes CASSQGVSGRGETQYF.

The V gene is TRBV19, the J gene TRBJ2-7, with D possibly matching TRBD1 (6 bases). V was pared by 10 bases and J by 2 bases, with 12 bases between. CDR3 length: 12 amino acids. Germline loops: CDR1 LNHDA, CDR2 SQIVND (reference sequence). In nucleotides, the CDR3 is TGTGCCACAGCCGACAGGCCCTACGAGCAGTACTTC. Protein: CATADRPYEQYF.

This clonotype was counted only a few times. This sequence joins TRBV20-1 and TRBJ2-7; 10 nucleotides line up with TRBD2. CDR3 length: 16 residues. The germline V gene encodes CDR1 DFQATT and CDR2 SNEGSKA (reference sequence). Trimming removed 1 base from V and 0 bases from J; junction bases left unmatched: 6. As DNA, the CDR3 is TGCAGTGCTAGAGCTGCTACTAGCGGGACCTCCTACGAGCAGTACTTC. Translating it yields CSARAATSGTSYEQYF.

The table lists this clonotype with a few counts. CDR3 in DNA: TGTGCCAGCAGCCCAGGGGGATCGAACACTGAAGCTTTCTTT. Translation: CASSPGGSNTEAFF. The J gene is TRBJ1-1, the V gene TRBV7-9, with 7 nucleotides matching TRBD1. CDR3 length equals 14 residues. With 5 bases clipped from V and 1 base from J, the junction kept 4 bases outside the gene matches. Germline CDR1 and CDR2: SEHNR and FQNEAQ (reference sequence).

This clonotype was detected a few times. The chain has TRBV5-1 and TRBJ1-2; TRBD1 aligns across 7 bases. There are 15 residues in the CDR3. With V trimmed by 2 bases and J by 4 bases, 8 bases remained unmatched. In germline, CDR1 is SGHRS, CDR2 YFSETQ. CDR3 nucleotide sequence: TGCGCCAGCAGCTTTACAGGGGATACACTCTATGGCTACACCTTC. This sequence encodes CASSFTGDTLYGYTF.

The genes are TRBV6-2 or TRBV6-3 and TRBJ1-2, with 7 bases matching TRBD1. This CDR3 region has 15 residues. The germline CDR1 and CDR2 sequences are MNHEY and SVGEGT. The J segment lost 5 bases and the V segment lost 5 bases, leaving 11 bases of the junction unmatched. CDR3 loop: CASSRTRTGQYGYTF. The DNA for the CDR3 is TGTGCCAGCAGTCGAACCCGGACAGGTCAATATGGCTACACCTTC.

V gene TRBV5-1 combines with J gene TRBJ2-1; 8 bases are shared with TRBD2. Germline lookup yields CDR1 SGHRS and CDR2 YFSETQ. This CDR3 comprises 16 residues. V shed 7 bases and J 4 bases; nucleotides not matched to a gene: 13. The CDR3 DNA follows: TGCGCCAGCCAGGTCCGGGTAGCGGGACCTTACAATGAGCAGTTCTTC. Its protein is CASQVRVAGPYNEQFF. The full variable domain, its missing parts supplied by reference TRBV5-1 and TRBJ2-1, is KAGVTQTPRYLIKTRGQQVTLSCSPISGHRSVSWYQQTPGQGLQFLFEYFSETQRNKGNFPGRFSGRQFSNSRSEMNVSTLELGDSALYLCASQVRVAGPYNEQFFGPGTRLTVL.

The table lists this clonotype with a count of one. The V call is TRBV9, the J call TRBJ2-1; D is undetermined. The V and J ends lost 0 bases and 12 bases respectively, with 16 bases between them. CDR3 length: 14 residues. Germline loops: CDR1 SGDLS, CDR2 YYNGEE. The DNA for the CDR3 is TGTGCCAGCAGCGTAGATTCCGCCCGACTGGGGCAGTTCTTC. As protein: CASSVDSARLGQFF.

This clonotype showed up just a few times. This chain links TRBV5-1 with TRBJ2-5; 9 bases are a match to TRBD2. The CDR3 sequence is 16 residues long. The V segment lost 0 bases and the J segment 0 bases; nucleotides outside the gene matches: 3. Per the germline V gene, CDR1 is SGHRS and CDR2 is YFSETQ. For the CDR3, the DNA is TGCGCCAGCAGCTTGGTACTAGCGGGCTACCAAGAGACCCAGTACTTC. This gives the protein CASSLVLAGYQETQYF.

V and J are TRBV5-5 and TRBJ2-7, with 7 bases matching TRBD2. This CDR3 is 14 amino acids long. Trimming took 4 bases from V and 6 from J; bases not matched to a gene: 10. Germline CDR1 reads SGHKS; CDR2 reads YYEKEE (reference sequence). This chain's CDR3 is CASSRGLTESEQYF. For the CDR3, the DNA is TGTGCCAGCAGCCGGGGACTAACAGAATCCGAGCAGTACTTC.

This clonotype was observed a few times. This sequence joins TRBV4-3 and TRBJ2-3, with a possible D match to TRBD1 (6 bases). Between the trimmed V and J ends, which lost 0 bases and 2 bases, there was a span of 9 bases. The CDR3 is 15 residues long. Germline loops: CDR1 LGHNA, CDR2 YSLEER. The DNA of the CDR3 is TGCGCCAGCAGCCAAGATAGGGGGAACACAGATACGCAGTATTTT. Translation: CASSQDRGNTDTQYF.

This clonotype was picked up a small number of times. This chain uses TRBV28 with TRBJ1-1; no clear D gene. Germline CDR1 MDHEN, CDR2 SYDVKM. V lost 5 bases and J 3 bases, leaving 10 bases between the germline ends. The CDR3 is made up of 13 amino acids. The CDR3 nucleotides are TGTGCCAGCAGTGCAACGATGGACACTGAAGCTTTCTTT. Protein sequence: CASSATMDTEAFF. Filled out from reference TRBV28 and TRBJ1-1, the complete variable domain reads DVKVTQSSRYLVKRTGEKVFLECVQDMDHENMFWYRQDPGLGLRLIYFSYDVKMKEKGDIPEGYSVSREKKERFSLILESASTNQTSMYLCASSATMDTEAFFGQGTRLTVV.

The CDR3 nucleotides are TGTGCCAGCAGTGCACCGGGGGTTAAGTACTTC. Protein product: CASSAPGVKYF. The rearrangement links TRBV28 to TRBJ2-5; maybe TRBD2 (6 bases). Deletions cut 5 bases from V and 12 bases from J, with 13 bases between. The CDR3 is 11 residues long. The germline V gene encodes CDR1 MDHEN and CDR2 SYDVKM. The entire variable domain, with the rest obtained from reference TRBV28 and TRBJ2-5, is as follows: DVKVTQSSRYLVKRTGEKVFLECVQDMDHENMFWYRQDPGLGLRLIYFSYDVKMKEKGDIPEGYSVSREKKERFSLILESASTNQTSMYLCASSAPGVKYFGPGTRLLVL.

The chain employs TRBV7-2 and TRBJ2-7; 7 bases align to TRBD1. Germline CDR1 and CDR2: SGHTA and FQGNSA. This CDR3 has 14 amino acids. V gave up 4 bases and J gave up 3 bases; unmatched junction bases: 6. The CDR3 DNA reads as TGTGCCAGCAGCTGGACGGGACAGAACTACGAGCAGTACTTC. It codes for CASSWTGQNYEQYF.

This clonotype was found a few times. The chain carries TRBV28 and TRBJ2-3, with TRBD2 matching over 11 bases. CDR3 length: 18 amino acids. Looked up from germline, CDR1 is MDHEN and CDR2 is SYDVKM. V gave up 1 base and J gave up 1 base; unmatched junction bases: 7. The CDR3 sequence is CASSLYHPGLAGTDTQYF. The CDR3 DNA is TGTGCCAGCAGTTTATACCACCCGGGACTAGCGGGCACAGATACGCAGTATTTT. Full variable domain (remainder filled in from reference TRBV28 and TRBJ2-3): DVKVTQSSRYLVKRTGEKVFLECVQDMDHENMFWYRQDPGLGLRLIYFSYDVKMKEKGDIPEGYSVSREKKERFSLILESASTNQTSMYLCASSLYHPGLAGTDTQYFGPGTRLTVL.

This clonotype was detected ten times or more. The J gene is TRBJ2-5, the V gene TRBV29-1; D not certain. Looked up from germline, CDR1 is SQVTM and CDR2 is ANQGSEA. This CDR3 comprises 11 residues. Trimming removed 4 bases from V and 2 bases from J, with 5 bases in between. The CDR3 sequence is CSVGVQETQYF. The CDR3 DNA is TGCAGCGTTGGGGTGCAAGAGACCCAGTACTTC.

The sample holds a few counts of this clonotype. The chain joins TRBV9 to TRBJ1-2; the D is unclear. Germline loops: CDR1 SGDLS, CDR2 YYNGEE. The ends were cut back, 0 bases at V and 5 bases at J, with 8 bases in the middle. The CDR3 is 13 residues long. The CDR3 DNA reads as TGTGCCAGCAGCGTAGTCAGGAGTTATGGCTACACCTTC. It translates to CASSVVRSYGYTF.

The chain combines TRBV7-9 with TRBJ2-1; D not resolved. The CDR3 sequence is 15 residues long. V shed 5 bases and J shed 0 bases, with 11 bases lying between them. The germline V gene encodes CDR1 SEHNR and CDR2 FQNEAQ (reference sequence). The CDR3 bases are TGTGCCAGCAGCCGCGACCGGACCTCCTACAATGAGCAGTTCTTC. Translating gives CASSRDRTSYNEQFF.

This clonotype was seen just once. The chain is built from TRBV2 and TRBJ1-5, with no clear D. CDR3 length: 14 amino acids. With 3 bases removed from V and 6 bases from J, the gap between germline ends came to 12 bases. The germline gives CDR1 SNHLY, CDR2 FYNNEI. CDR3 nucleotides: TGTGCCAGCAGTGATTCAGGATCGGTTCAGCCCCAGCATTTT. Translated, it gives CASSDSGSVQPQHF.

This chain joins TRBV11-2 and TRBJ1-1; D unclear. Germline-derived CDR1 and CDR2 are SGHAT and FQNNGV. Trimming removed 6 bases at V and 1 base at J, with 9 bases between. The CDR3 is 13 residues long. The CDR3 bases are TGTGCCAGCAGAGCTCAACCGAACACTGAAGCTTTCTTT. Translation gives CASRAQPNTEAFF. The complete variable domain, with remaining parts taken from reference TRBV11-2 and TRBJ1-1, reads EAGVAQSPRYKIIEKRQSVAFWCNPISGHATLYWYQQILGQGPKLLIQFQNNGVVDDSQLPKDRFSAERLKGVDSTLKIQPAKLEDSAVYLCASRAQPNTEAFFGQGTRLTVV.

The rearrangement uses TRBV7-8 and TRBJ1-4; D possibly corresponds to TRBD1 (6 bases). This CDR3 has 13 amino acids. The V gene's germline CDR1 is SGHVS and CDR2 FQNEAQ. The ends were cut back, 5 bases at V and 11 bases at J, with 15 bases in the middle. The CDR3 loop reads CASSTQGEEKLFF. Written as DNA, the CDR3 is TGTGCCAGCAGCACACAGGGTGAGGAGAAACTGTTTTTT.